This note documents a single TCR beta chain sequence. Its antigen is undetermined. Germline CDR1 ENHRY, CDR2 SYGVKD. This CDR3 is 17 amino acids long. V lost 6 bases, J lost 1 base, and 12 bases stayed unmatched. The sort gate was single viable CD3+CD4+CD8-CD45RO+ cells for memory CD4+ T cells. The sample originates from a study of memory CD4+ T cells and cytomegalovirus serostatus. Study observations and caveats: 67 of 164 known CMV-associated TCRbeta sequences appeared in CD4+ memory.

Assay: immunoSEQ multiplex PCR; the TCRdb copy retains only in-frame clones and omits some. The sample has about 61,000 clones; 80% are singletons. The sequenced material came from memory CD4+ T cells from blood. The rearrangement joins TRBV10-3 to TRBJ1-1, with 9 bases that match TRBD1. The TCR was taken from an adult in good health and CMV-seronegative. Some clones in this sample may be carry-over from other donors' samples. CDR3 sequence reads: CAISPGQGIKENTEAFF. The CDR3 DNA is TGTGCCATCAGCCCGGGACAGGGAATTAAGGAGAACACTGAAGCTTTCTTT.